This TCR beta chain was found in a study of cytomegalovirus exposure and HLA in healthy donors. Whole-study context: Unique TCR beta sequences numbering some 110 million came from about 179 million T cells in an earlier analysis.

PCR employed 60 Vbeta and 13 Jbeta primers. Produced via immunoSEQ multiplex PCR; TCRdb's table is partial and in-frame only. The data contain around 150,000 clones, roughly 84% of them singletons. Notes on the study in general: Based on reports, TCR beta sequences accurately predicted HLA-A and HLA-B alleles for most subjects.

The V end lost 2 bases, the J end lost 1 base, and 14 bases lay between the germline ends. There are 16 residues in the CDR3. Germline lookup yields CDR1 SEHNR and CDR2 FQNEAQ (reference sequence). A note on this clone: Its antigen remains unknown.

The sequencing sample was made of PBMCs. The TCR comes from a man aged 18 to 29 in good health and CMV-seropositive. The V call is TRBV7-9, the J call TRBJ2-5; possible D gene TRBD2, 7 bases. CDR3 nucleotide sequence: TGTGCCAGCAGCTTAAGGGGGGGCCTCTCCCAAGAGACCCAGTACTTC. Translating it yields CASSLRGGLSQETQYF.